This paragraph reports one T cell receptor beta chain. The antigen remains undetermined. This sample is part of a study of identical twins. Study-wide results and caveats: Analyses based on zero insertions could be partly confounded by invariant MAIT and iNKT cells. The study found excess low generation probability among twin-shared out-of-frame alpha sequences.

CDR1 LGHDT and CDR2 YNNKEL come from the germline V gene (reference sequence). The length of the CDR3 is 15 residues. The germline V and J ends were trimmed by 4 bases and 0 bases, with 12 bases remaining between them. One entry per CDR3 protein, called by TCRdb with MiXCR from the 5' RACE reads. Of 500,000 to 550,000 distinct CDR3 sequences in the sample, 20% to 25% were seen once. These data were also filed under a second study, of yellow fever vaccine responses in identical twins.

Sequencing input: CD4+ T cells sorted from blood. This sequence was found in a woman between 18 and 29 years old in good health. This chain links TRBV3-1 with TRBJ1-2; D may be TRBD1 (5 bases). The CDR3 region has the DNA TGTGCCAGCAGCCCCCGGGACGGAGCTAACTATGGCTACACCTTC. Translation: CASSPRDGANYGYTF.